This entry is about one T cell receptor (beta chain). This clonotype was counted many times. It has no known antigen specificity. No quality values exist for individual bases; no much larger clone is one base distant. Lymph node samples were obtained from the axillary draining lymph nodes of breast cancer patients. This specimen comes from a study of breast tumors, draining lymph nodes, adjacent tissues (dated by TCRdb to about 2016). In terms of the full investigation: In breast cancer patients, the study compared the TCR beta repertoires of tumor, adjacent nontumor tissue and axillary lymph nodes. In human breast cancer, the study set out to evaluate how tumor, surrounding tissue and draining lymph node repertoires relate to one another and whether T cells may move between these sites.

Sequencing used an Illumina HiSeq 2000. TCR beta chain libraries were generated through multiplex PCR amplification. High-throughput sequencing was used to analyze the amplified TCR beta chain products. TCRdb redid the processing of the public reads, applying fastp at Q25 and MiXCR, and retained in-frame beta chains. Rows with a matching CDR3 protein are joined into one entry that keeps the most common DNA and genes. The sample has approximately 88,000 distinct CDR3 sequences on record, approximately 31% of them singletons. The leading ten clones occupy over 8% of the sample. General conclusions and limits of the study: The conclusion that tumor T cells originate in lymph nodes was framed as consistent with a hypothesis rather than directly demonstrated. Tumor and nontumor tissue repertoires were found to be significantly more similar in luminal-like than in basal-like breast cancer. The data were considered consistent with most tumor T cells being derived from the lymph node and subsequently expanding within tumor tissue. T-cell repertoire diversity in tumors was found to be lower than in lymph nodes but higher than in nontumor tissue, and preferential V and J gene usage was observed.

This TCR was sampled from a female donor with breast cancer. Some clones in this sample may be carry-over from other donors' samples. Sequencing input: axillary lymph node tissue.

CDR3 region: CASPFGLAERTQYF. The nucleotide sequence is given as TGCGCCAGCCCGTTTGGACTAGCGGAACGTACGCAGTATTTT. The receptor chain draws on TRBV10-1 and TRBJ2-3, with TRBD2 identical over 10 junction bases. From V the trimming removes 8 bases and from J it removes 8 bases, while the gene matches leave 10 bases of the junction unaccounted for. CDR1 is given as WNHNN and CDR2 as SYGVQD, both from the germline V gene (reference sequence). Reading from cysteine to phenylalanine, the CDR3 counts 14 amino acids. The sequence is cut down to CDR3 DNA, 42 bases in frame from base 1.